These 26 T cell receptor beta chains originate from one sample sequenced in a study of T cell clones after liver transplantation. Libraries were prepared by immunoSEQ multiplex PCR; TCRdb keeps only in-frame clonotypes and omits some of them. The sample has over 45,000 clones; about 69% are singletons. Source: CD4+ T cells from blood, taken roughly 56 months after liver transplant. Receptors originate from a human patient who received a liver transplant. The graft donor may have given rise to some T cells.

V is TRBV6-5 and J is TRBJ1-4; no definite D call. The V gene lost 5 bases and the J gene lost 8 bases, with 9 bases spanning the gap. This CDR3 has 12 amino acids. Germline lookup yields CDR1 MNHEY and CDR2 SVGAGI. This chain's CDR3 is CASSELGEKLFF. The CDR3 DNA reads as TGTGCCAGCAGTGAATTAGGCGAAAAACTGTTTTTT.

This clone was seen more than once but under ten times. The chain uses TRBV7-9 and TRBJ1-5; D remains ambiguous. The CDR3 runs to 15 residues. Looked up from germline, CDR1 is SEHNR and CDR2 is FQNEAQ (reference sequence). V was pared by 5 bases and J by 5 bases, with 16 bases between. The CDR3, as DNA: TGTGCCAGCAGCCTCGGAACCGGCCCAGATCAGCCCCAGCATTTT. This sequence encodes CASSLGTGPDQPQHF.

V and J are TRBV15 and TRBJ2-6, with D uncertain. CDR1 is LNHNV and CDR2 is YYDKDF in the germline V gene (reference sequence). Between the trimmed V and J ends, which lost 5 bases and 1 base, there was a span of 6 bases. This CDR3 has 14 residues. DNA of the CDR3: TGTGCCACCAGCGCCCCTTCTGGGGCCAACGTCCTGACTTTC. Protein sequence: CATSAPSGANVLTF.

This chain uses TRBV28 with TRBJ1-5; D remains ambiguous. The length of the CDR3 is 12 residues. Deletions cut 2 bases from V and 9 bases from J, with 8 bases between. Germline loops: CDR1 MDHEN, CDR2 SYDVKM. In DNA form, the CDR3 reads TGTGCCAGCAGTTTAGAGCAGTGGCCCCAGCATTTT. As protein: CASSLEQWPQHF.

This clone was detected only a few times. This sequence joins TRBV27 and TRBJ2-7; 8 positions agree with TRBD2. This CDR3 has 15 residues. V lost 2 bases to trimming and J lost 1 base; unmatched junction nucleotides: 4. Germline lookup yields CDR1 MNHEY and CDR2 SMNVEV (reference sequence). This chain's CDR3 is CASSLQAGVSYEQYF. In nucleotides, the CDR3 is TGTGCCAGCAGTTTACAAGCGGGGGTTTCCTACGAGCAGTACTTC.

The chain uses TRBV11-3 and TRBJ2-3, with 7 nucleotides matching TRBD2. Germline assignment: CDR1 SGHNT and CDR2 YENEEA. The CDR3 spans 15 residues. After removal of 4 bases from V and 3 bases from J, the junction contained 7 bases not matched to a gene. CDR3 region: CASSSLGLETDTQYF. DNA for the CDR3: TGTGCCAGCAGCTCCCTTGGACTAGAGACAGATACGCAGTATTTT. The full variable domain, with the rest looked up from reference TRBV11-3 and TRBJ2-3, is EAGVVQSPRYKIIEKKQPVAFWCNPISGHNTLYWYLQNLGQGPELLIRYENEEAVDDSQLPKDRFSAERLKGVDSTLKIQPAELGDSAVYLCASSSLGLETDTQYFGPGTRLTVL.

The chain uses TRBV4-2 and TRBJ1-5, with D possibly TRBD1 on 5 matching bases. V lost 1 base to trimming and J lost 5 bases, with 9 bases between them. Germline V gene data show CDR1 as LGHNA and CDR2 as YNFKEQ. CDR3 length: 14 residues. DNA of the CDR3: TGTGCCAGCAGCCAAGTGACAGAGGATCAGCCCCAGCATTTT. It is translated as CASSQVTEDQPQHF.

The V call is TRBV28, the J call TRBJ2-5; the D is unclear. The CDR3 extends over 12 amino acids. Looked up from germline, CDR1 is MDHEN and CDR2 is SYDVKM. V lost 2 bases to trimming and J lost 4 bases, with 5 bases between them. The CDR3, as DNA: TGTGCCAGCAGTTTAAACGGAGAGACCCAGTACTTC. Translation gives CASSLNGETQYF. Filled out from reference TRBV28 and TRBJ2-5, the complete variable domain reads DVKVTQSSRYLVKRTGEKVFLECVQDMDHENMFWYRQDPGLGLRLIYFSYDVKMKEKGDIPEGYSVSREKKERFSLILESASTNQTSMYLCASSLNGETQYFGPGTRLLVL.

The V and J genes are TRBV28 and TRBJ1-2, with TRBD1 matching over 8 bases. The germline CDR1 and CDR2 sequences are MDHEN and SYDVKM. Losses at the gene ends were 6 bases for V and 4 bases for J; bases not matched to a gene: 1. This CDR3 contains 12 residues. The CDR3 spells CASSTGGYGYTF. The DNA for the CDR3 is TGTGCCAGCAGCACAGGGGGCTATGGCTACACCTTC.

The chain uses TRBV7-2 and TRBJ2-2; 8 positions match TRBD1. CDR1 is SGHTA and CDR2 is FQGNSA in the germline V gene. Trimming removed 5 bases from V and 7 bases from J; junction bases left unmatched: 9. CDR3 size: 15 residues. The CDR3 spells CASSQRQGLGGELFF. The CDR3 DNA reads as TGTGCCAGCAGCCAGCGACAGGGGCTGGGCGGGGAGCTGTTTTTT.

The J gene is TRBJ1-4, the V gene TRBV4-1, with a possible D match to TRBD1 (5 bases). The CDR3 extends over 16 amino acids. The V gene's germline CDR1 is MGHRA and CDR2 YSYEKL. V gave up 7 bases and J gave up 8 bases, with 23 bases separating them. CDR3 protein: CASTRSGEMDREKLFF. DNA for the CDR3: TGCGCCAGCACCCGTTCGGGGGAAATGGATCGCGAAAAACTGTTTTTT.

This clone turned up a few times. This rearrangement joins TRBV7-9 to TRBJ1-1; D may be TRBD1 (5 bases). This CDR3 has 13 amino acids. V was cut by 4 bases and J by 4 bases, with 10 bases left in between. Germline values: CDR1 SEHNR, CDR2 FQNEAQ (reference sequence). Here the CDR3 DNA reads TGTGCCAGCAGCTGGGGGGTTTCCACTGAAGCTTTCTTT. Protein product: CASSWGVSTEAFF.

J is TRBJ1-2 and V is TRBV6-1, with D hard to call. The CDR3 totals 13 residues. The germline V and J ends were trimmed by 8 bases and 7 bases, with 17 bases remaining between them. Germline V gene data show CDR1 as MNHNS and CDR2 as SASEGT. The CDR3 DNA follows: TGTGCCAGCCGGCTGGGCTCAGGTCCTGGCTACACCTTC. Translated, it gives CASRLGSGPGYTF.

This sequence joins TRBV2 and TRBJ2-7, with no clear D. This CDR3 is 14 amino acids long. Germline CDR1 SNHLY, CDR2 FYNNEI. Deletions cut 2 bases from V and 0 bases from J, with 8 bases between. The CDR3 spells CASSEFGFSYEQYF. CDR3 sequence (DNA): TGTGCCAGCAGTGAATTCGGGTTCTCCTACGAGCAGTACTTC.

The rearrangement links TRBV7-2 to TRBJ2-3, with D perhaps TRBD2 (7 bases). CDR1 is SGHTA, CDR2 FQGNSA, per germline. CDR3 size: 14 residues. Trimming took 6 bases from V and 4 from J, leaving 14 bases between them. The DNA of the CDR3 is TGTGCCAGCAGAGTCGGGGGGCCGGCAGATACGCAGTATTTT. Translating it yields CASRVGGPADTQYF.

The genes are TRBV28 and TRBJ1-2, with D perhaps matching TRBD1 (6 bases). V dropped 7 bases and J dropped 1 base, with 22 bases sitting between them. The CDR3 has 17 residues. CDR1 is MDHEN and CDR2 is SYDVKM in the germline V gene. For the CDR3, the DNA is TGTGCCAGCACAATGTGGGGACACGAACCCAATAACTATGGCTACACCTTC. This gives the protein CASTMWGHEPNNYGYTF.

The chain employs TRBV7-6 and TRBJ1-5; 9 bases are a match to TRBD1. With 2 bases clipped from V and 1 base from J, the junction kept 6 bases outside the gene matches. The CDR3 is 17 residues long. Germline assignment: CDR1 SGHVS and CDR2 FNYEAQ. CDR3 nucleotide sequence: TGTGCCAGCAGCTTAAGGGCGACAGGGGGGAGCAATCAGCCCCAGCATTTT. It yields the protein CASSLRATGGSNQPQHF. The variable domain in full, with the rest retrieved from reference TRBV7-6 and TRBJ1-5, is GAGVSQSPRYKVTKRGQDVALRCDPISGHVSLYWYRQALGQGPEFLTYFNYEAQQDKSGLPNDRFSAERPEGSISTLTIQRTEQRDSAMYRCASSLRATGGSNQPQHFGDGTRLSIL.

This clone was counted ten times or more. The V call is TRBV20-1, the J call TRBJ1-1; D unclear. The V end lost 3 bases, the J end lost 8 bases, and 10 bases lay between the germline ends. This CDR3 region has 11 residues. The V gene's germline CDR1 is DFQATT and CDR2 SNEGSKA (reference sequence). This CDR3 reads CSASRRREAFF. DNA of the CDR3: TGCAGTGCTAGTAGACGGAGAGAAGCTTTCTTT.

The V gene is TRBV7-9, the J gene TRBJ1-2; D remains ambiguous. V was trimmed by 6 bases and J by 3 bases, leaving 8 bases between them. This CDR3 is 12 amino acids long. Germline CDR1 is SEHNR and CDR2 is FQNEAQ (reference sequence). CDR3 sequence (DNA): TGTGCCAGCAGGGGCAGCCACTATGGCTACACCTTC. This encodes CASRGSHYGYTF.

J is TRBJ2-5 and V is TRBV7-8; no definite D call. The CDR3 consists of 17 residues. V lost 5 bases and J lost 0, with 19 bases in between. Germline CDR1 reads SGHVS; CDR2 reads FQNEAQ. The CDR3 sequence: CASSPPEVNPDQETQYF. CDR3 DNA: TGTGCCAGCAGCCCCCCCGAGGTCAACCCGGACCAAGAGACCCAGTACTTC.

The rearrangement uses TRBV7-8 and TRBJ2-7; no reliable D call. The V end was cut by 1 base, the J end by 1 base, with 8 bases between. The germline V gene has CDR1 SGHVS and CDR2 FQNEAQ. The CDR3 covers 14 residues. In nucleotides, the CDR3 is TGTGCCAGCAGCTTAGAACGGGTATCCTACGAGCAGTACTTC. Encoded protein: CASSLERVSYEQYF.

This rearrangement joins TRBV5-4 to TRBJ1-2, with TRBD1 identical over 7 bases. The J segment lost 0 bases and the V segment lost 4 bases, leaving 12 bases of the junction unmatched. The CDR3 has 17 residues. Per germline, CDR1 SGHNT and CDR2 YYREEE (reference sequence). The CDR3 bases are TGTGCCAGCAGCCCAACACCAGACAGGGCTGCTAACTATGGCTACACCTTC. Encoded protein: CASSPTPDRAANYGYTF.

This clone appeared a few times. V and J are TRBV1 and TRBJ1-2; the D call TRBD1 from the table was never checked on the DNA. TRBV1 counts as a pseudogene. CDR3 size: 18 residues. The CDR3 loop is CTSSQRRVYRVMYYGYTF. For the CDR3, the DNA is TGCACCAGCAGCCAAAGAAGGGTATACAGGGTAATGTACTATGGCTACACCTTC.

This sequence joins TRBV10-3 and TRBJ2-1, with 12 bases aligning to TRBD2. V gave up 6 bases and J gave up 10 bases; unmatched junction bases: 10. CDR1 is ENHRY and CDR2 is SYGVKD in the germline V gene. The length of the CDR3 is 15 residues. The chain's CDR3 is CAISGELAGGNEQFF. The CDR3 bases are TGTGCCATCAGCGGGGAACTAGCGGGGGGTAACGAGCAGTTCTTC.

This clone came up a few times. J is TRBJ1-6 and V is TRBV7-8, with D perhaps matching TRBD1 (5 bases). Trimming took 4 bases from V and 6 from J, leaving 16 bases between them. The CDR3 spans 16 residues. The germline V gene has CDR1 SGHVS and CDR2 FQNEAQ. The DNA for the CDR3 is TGTGCCAGCAGCTCGGCCCCGGGACGTGGTAATTCACCCCTCCACTTT. Its protein is CASSSAPGRGNSPLHF.

This chain joins TRBV6-1 and TRBJ2-7, with a possible D match to TRBD1 (6 bases). CDR1 is MNHNS, CDR2 SASEGT, per germline. The CDR3 has 18 residues. With 0 bases removed from V and 0 bases from J, the gap between germline ends came to 18 bases. The CDR3 loop is CASSEAAHRVRGSYEQYF. CDR3 nucleotides: TGTGCCAGCAGTGAAGCGGCACACAGGGTAAGGGGCTCCTACGAGCAGTACTTC.